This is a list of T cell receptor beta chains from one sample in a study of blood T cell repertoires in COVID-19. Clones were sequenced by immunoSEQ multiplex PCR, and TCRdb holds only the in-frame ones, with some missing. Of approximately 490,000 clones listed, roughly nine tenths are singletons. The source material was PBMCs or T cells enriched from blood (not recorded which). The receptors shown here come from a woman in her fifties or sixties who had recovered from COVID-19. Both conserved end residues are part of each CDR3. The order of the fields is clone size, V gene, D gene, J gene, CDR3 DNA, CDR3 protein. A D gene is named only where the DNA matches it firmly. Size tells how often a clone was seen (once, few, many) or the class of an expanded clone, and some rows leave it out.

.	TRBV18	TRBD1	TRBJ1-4	TGTGCCAGCTCACTTAACCCGGGACAGCAGGAGGAAAAACTGTTTTTT	CASSLNPGQQEEKLFF
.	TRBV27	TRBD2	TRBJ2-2	TGTGCCAGCAGTCCCGAGCGGGGGGGCCTAAGGGAGCTGTTTTTT	CASSPERGGLRELFF
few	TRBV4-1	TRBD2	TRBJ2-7	TGCGCCAGCAGCCAAGTGAGCGGGGGGGCGAGGGAGCAGTACTTC	CASSQVSGGAREQYF
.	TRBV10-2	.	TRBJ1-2	TGCGCCAGCAGTGGCTCAGGCAACTATGGCTACACCTTC	CASSGSGNYGYTF
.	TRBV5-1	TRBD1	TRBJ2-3	TGCGCCAGCAGCTTGGCCTCTTACAGGGGCGGCAACACAGATACGCAGTATTTT	CASSLASYRGGNTDTQYF
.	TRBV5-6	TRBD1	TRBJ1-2	TGTGCCAGCAGGCGCTCAGGACAGGGAAGCTATGGCTACACCTTC	CASRRSGQGSYGYTF
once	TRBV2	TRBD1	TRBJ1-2	TGTGCCAGCAACGTTATAGGACAGGCGGATGGCTACACCTTC	CASNVIGQADGYTF
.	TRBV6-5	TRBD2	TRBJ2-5	TGTGCCAGCAGTTATATAAGCGGGGACGGCGGGAAGACCCAGTACTTC	CASSYISGDGGKTQYF
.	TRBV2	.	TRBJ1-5	TGTGCCAGCCGCTTGGGGGGACGGGATCAGCCCCAGCATTTT	CASRLGGRDQPQHF
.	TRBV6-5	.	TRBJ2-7	TGTGCCAGCAGTTACTCTGGCACCTCCTACGAGCAGTACTTC	CASSYSGTSYEQYF
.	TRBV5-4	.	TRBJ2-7	TGTGCCAGCAGCTTATTCGGGGAGGAGCAGTACTTC	CASSLFGEEQYF
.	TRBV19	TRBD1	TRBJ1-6	TGTGCCAGTAGTATCCAAGGGGGCAGCTCCTATAATTCACCCCTCCACTTT	CASSIQGGSSYNSPLHF
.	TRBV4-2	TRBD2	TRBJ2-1	TGTGCCAGCAGCCAAGATCGGCTAGCGGGGGCAGGTGAGCAGTTCTTC	CASSQDRLAGAGEQFF
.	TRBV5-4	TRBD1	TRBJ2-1	TGTGCCAGCAGCGATCGGACAGGGGCCATGGGGAGAAAGTTCTTC	CASSDRTGAMGRKFF
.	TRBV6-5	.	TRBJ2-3	TGTGCCAGCAGCAAATACTACAGCACAGATACGCAGTATTTT	CASSKYYSTDTQYF
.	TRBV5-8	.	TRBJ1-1	TGTGCCAGCAGCTTGTGGGGCAGGAACACTGAAGCTTTCTTT	CASSLWGRNTEAFF
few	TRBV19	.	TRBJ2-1	TGTGCCAGTAGTCAACCCCTGGGGGGGCAGTTCTTC	CASSQPLGGQFF
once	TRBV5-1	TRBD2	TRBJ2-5	TGCGCCAGCAGAGGACCAACTAGCGGGGGCCGTCAAGAGACCCAGTACTTC	CASRGPTSGGRQETQYF
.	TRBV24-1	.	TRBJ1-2	TGTGCCACCAGTGATCCACAATTCAACAGATACACCTTC	CATSDPQFNRYTF
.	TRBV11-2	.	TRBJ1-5	TGTGCCAGCAGCTTAGATGCAGTTAATCAGCCCCAGCATTTT	CASSLDAVNQPQHF
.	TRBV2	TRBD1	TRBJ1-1	TGTGCCAGCAATTTACAGGGGGGGAGGACTGAAGCTTTCTTT	CASNLQGGRTEAFF
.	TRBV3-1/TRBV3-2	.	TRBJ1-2	TGTGCCAGCAGCCAGTCGGCAGGAGGGGATGGCTACACCTTC	CASSQSAGGDGYTF
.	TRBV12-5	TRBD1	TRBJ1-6	TGTGCTAGTGGCAATGGACAGGATAATTCACCCCTCCACTTT	CASGNGQDNSPLHF
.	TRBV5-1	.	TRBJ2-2	TGCGCCAGCCGAAGGGGCACCGGGGAGCTGTTTTTT	CASRRGTGELFF
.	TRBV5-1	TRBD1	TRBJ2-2	TGCGCCAGCAGCTTAACAGGGGTAACCGGGGAGCTGTTTTTT	CASSLTGVTGELFF
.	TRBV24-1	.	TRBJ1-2	TGTGCCACCAGTGCTCCCCTCGGGGGGCAGTCCTATGGCTACACCTTC	CATSAPLGGQSYGYTF
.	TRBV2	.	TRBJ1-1	TGTGCCAGCAGTGATGAGGTGAACACTGAAGCTTTCTTT	CASSDEVNTEAFF
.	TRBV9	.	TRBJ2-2	TGTGCCAGCACCTCCGCGACAGGTCTCACCGGGGAGCTGTTTTTT	CASTSATGLTGELFF
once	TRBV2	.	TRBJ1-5	TGTGCCAGCAGCCCTCAGGGTGGGGGCAATCAGCCCCAGCATTTT	CASSPQGGGNQPQHF
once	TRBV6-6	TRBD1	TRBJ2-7	TGTGCCAGCAGTTACCTAGAGGGGGCAGGTGAGCAGTACTTC	CASSYLEGAGEQYF
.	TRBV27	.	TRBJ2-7	TGTGCCAGCAGACCCGGGTCGAAGGTCTACGAGCAGTACTTC	CASRPGSKVYEQYF
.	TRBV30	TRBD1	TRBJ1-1	TGTGCCTGGAGTCGACAGGGATGGGCCCTTAACACTGAAGCTTTCTTT	CAWSRQGWALNTEAFF
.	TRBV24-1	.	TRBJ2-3	TGTGCCACCAGGGGAGCTAGCACAGATACGCAGTATTTT	CATRGASTDTQYF
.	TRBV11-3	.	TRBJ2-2	TGTGCCAGCAGCTTAGAAGTTCTATCTAGCGACCATCAGCTCACCGGGGAGCTGTTTTTT	CASSLEVLSSDHQLTGELFF
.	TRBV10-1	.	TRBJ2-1	TGCGCCAGCAGCGCAGGGTACAATGAGCAGTTCTTC	CASSAGYNEQFF
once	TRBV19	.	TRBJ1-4	TGTGCCAGTAGCCCCGGGAGGGCGTATCCTAATGAAAAACTGTTTTTT	CASSPGRAYPNEKLFF
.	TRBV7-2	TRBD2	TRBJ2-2	TGTGCCAGCAGCTTAGTAGGGCTAGCGGGGAGAGAGCTGTTTTTT	CASSLVGLAGRELFF